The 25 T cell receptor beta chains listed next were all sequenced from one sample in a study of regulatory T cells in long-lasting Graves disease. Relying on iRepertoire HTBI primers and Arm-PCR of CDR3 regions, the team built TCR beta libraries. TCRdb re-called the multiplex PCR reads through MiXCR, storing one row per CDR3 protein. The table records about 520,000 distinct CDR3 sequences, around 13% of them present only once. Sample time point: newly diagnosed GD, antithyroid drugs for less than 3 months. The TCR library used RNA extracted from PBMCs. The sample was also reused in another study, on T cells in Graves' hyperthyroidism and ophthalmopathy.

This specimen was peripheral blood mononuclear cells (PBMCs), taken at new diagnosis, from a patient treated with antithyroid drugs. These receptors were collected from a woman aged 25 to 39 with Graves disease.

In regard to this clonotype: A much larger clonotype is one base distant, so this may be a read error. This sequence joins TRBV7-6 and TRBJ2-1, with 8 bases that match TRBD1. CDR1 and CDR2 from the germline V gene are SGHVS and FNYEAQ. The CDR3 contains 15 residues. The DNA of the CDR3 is TGTGTCAGCAGCCCAGGGGGCGCGAATTACAATGAGCAGTTCTTC. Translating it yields CVSSPGGANYNEQFF.

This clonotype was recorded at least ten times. CDR3 DNA: TGTGCCAGCTCACCACGTGTGGACGGGGAGCTGTTTTTT. Its protein product is CASSPRVDGELFF. This chain connects TRBV18 to TRBJ2-2; unclear D gene. This CDR3 comprises 13 residues. The V gene's germline CDR1 is KGHSH and CDR2 LQKENI. V was trimmed by 1 base and J by 7 bases, leaving 7 bases between them.

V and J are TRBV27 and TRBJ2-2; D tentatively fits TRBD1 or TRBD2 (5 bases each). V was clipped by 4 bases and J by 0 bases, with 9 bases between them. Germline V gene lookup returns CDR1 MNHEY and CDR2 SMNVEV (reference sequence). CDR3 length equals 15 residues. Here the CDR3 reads CASSYMGANTGELFF. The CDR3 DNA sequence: TGTGCCAGCAGTTATATGGGGGCGAACACCGGGGAGCTGTTTTTT.

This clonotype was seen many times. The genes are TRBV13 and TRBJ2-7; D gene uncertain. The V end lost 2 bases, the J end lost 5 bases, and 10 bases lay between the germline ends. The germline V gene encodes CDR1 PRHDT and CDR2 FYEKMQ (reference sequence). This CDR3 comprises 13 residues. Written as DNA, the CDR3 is TGTGCCAGCAGCTTATCAGGATTGGACGAGCAGTACTTC. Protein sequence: CASSLSGLDEQYF.

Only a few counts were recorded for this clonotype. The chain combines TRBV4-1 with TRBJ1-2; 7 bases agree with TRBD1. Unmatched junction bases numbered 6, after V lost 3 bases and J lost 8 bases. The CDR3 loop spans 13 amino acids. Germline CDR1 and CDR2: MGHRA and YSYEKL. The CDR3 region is CASSHLTGWGYTF. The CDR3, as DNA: TGCGCCAGCAGCCACCTGACAGGGTGGGGCTACACCTTC.

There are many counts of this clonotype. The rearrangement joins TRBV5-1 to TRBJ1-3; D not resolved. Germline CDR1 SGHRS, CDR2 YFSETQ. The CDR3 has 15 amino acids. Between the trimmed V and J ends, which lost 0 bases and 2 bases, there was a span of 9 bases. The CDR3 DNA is TGCGCCAGCAGCTTGGCAGTCGCGCCTGGAAACACCATATATTTT. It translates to CASSLAVAPGNTIYF.

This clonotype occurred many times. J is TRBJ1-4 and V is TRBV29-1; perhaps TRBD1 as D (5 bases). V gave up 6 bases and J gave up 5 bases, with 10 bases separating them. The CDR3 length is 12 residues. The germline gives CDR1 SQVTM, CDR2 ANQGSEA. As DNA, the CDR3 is TGCAGCGTCCCGGGACGAAATGAAAAACTGTTTTTT. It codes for CSVPGRNEKLFF. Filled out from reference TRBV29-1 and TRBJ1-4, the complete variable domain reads SAVISQKPSRDICQRGTSLTIQCQVDSQVTMMFWYRQQPGQSLTLIATANQGSEATYESGFVIDKFPISRPNLTFSTLTVSNMSPEDSSIYLCSVPGRNEKLFFGSGTQLSVL.

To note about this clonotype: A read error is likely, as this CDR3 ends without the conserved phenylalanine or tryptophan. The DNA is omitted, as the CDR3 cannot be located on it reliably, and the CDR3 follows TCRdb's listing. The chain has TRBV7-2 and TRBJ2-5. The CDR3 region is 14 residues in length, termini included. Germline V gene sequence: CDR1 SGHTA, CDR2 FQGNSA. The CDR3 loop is CASSSTGFRKTPYS.

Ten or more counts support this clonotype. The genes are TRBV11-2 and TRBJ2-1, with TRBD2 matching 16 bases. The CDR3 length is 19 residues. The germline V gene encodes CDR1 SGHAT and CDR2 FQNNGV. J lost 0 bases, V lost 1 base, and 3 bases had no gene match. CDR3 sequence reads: CASSLAGTSGRASYNEQFF. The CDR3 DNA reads TGTGCCAGCAGCTTAGCCGGGACTAGCGGGAGGGCCTCCTACAATGAGCAGTTCTTC.

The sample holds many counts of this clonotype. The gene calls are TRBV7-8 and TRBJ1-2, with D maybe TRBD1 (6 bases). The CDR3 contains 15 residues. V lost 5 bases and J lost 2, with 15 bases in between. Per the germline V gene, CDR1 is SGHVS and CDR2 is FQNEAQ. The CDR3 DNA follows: TGTGCCAGCAGCCTAAAACAGGGATCAAACTATGGCTACACCTTC. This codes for CASSLKQGSNYGYTF.

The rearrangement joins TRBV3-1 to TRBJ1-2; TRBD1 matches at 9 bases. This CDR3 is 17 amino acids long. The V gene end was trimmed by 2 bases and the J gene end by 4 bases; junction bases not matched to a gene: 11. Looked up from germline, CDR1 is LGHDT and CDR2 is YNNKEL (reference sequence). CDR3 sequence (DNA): TGTGCCAGCAGCCAAAATCTCGCAACAGGGGGCTCCTATGGCTACACCTTC. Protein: CASSQNLATGGSYGYTF.

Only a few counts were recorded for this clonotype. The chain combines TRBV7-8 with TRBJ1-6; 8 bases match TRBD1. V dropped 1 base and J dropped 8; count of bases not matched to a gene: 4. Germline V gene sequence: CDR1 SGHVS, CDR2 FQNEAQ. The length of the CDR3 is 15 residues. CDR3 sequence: CASSLGGQAYSPLHF. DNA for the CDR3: TGTGCCAGCAGCTTAGGGGGACAGGCCTATTCACCCCTCCACTTT.

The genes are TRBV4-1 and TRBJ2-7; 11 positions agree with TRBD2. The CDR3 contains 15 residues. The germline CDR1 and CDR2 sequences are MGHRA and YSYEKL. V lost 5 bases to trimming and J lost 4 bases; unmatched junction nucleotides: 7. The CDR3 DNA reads TGCGCCAGCAGCAATAGACTAGCGGGGAGTTACGAGCAGTACTTC. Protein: CASSNRLAGSYEQYF.

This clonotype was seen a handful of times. CDR3 nucleotides: TGCAGCGTTACTCGATCCAGGGGTAGCTCCTACAATGAGCAGTTCTTC. This codes for CSVTRSRGSSYNEQFF. The chain employs TRBV29-1 and TRBJ2-1; D might be TRBD1 (6 bases). The ends were cut back, 5 bases at V and 0 bases at J, with 17 bases in the middle. This CDR3 spans 16 amino acids. Germline loops: CDR1 SQVTM, CDR2 ANQGSEA.

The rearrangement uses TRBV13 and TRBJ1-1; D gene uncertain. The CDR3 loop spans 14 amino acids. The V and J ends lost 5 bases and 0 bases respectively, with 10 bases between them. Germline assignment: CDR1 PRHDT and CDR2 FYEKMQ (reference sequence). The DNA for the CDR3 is TGTGCCAGCAGCCCCCCGCGGTTGAACACTGAAGCTTTCTTT. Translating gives CASSPPRLNTEAFF.

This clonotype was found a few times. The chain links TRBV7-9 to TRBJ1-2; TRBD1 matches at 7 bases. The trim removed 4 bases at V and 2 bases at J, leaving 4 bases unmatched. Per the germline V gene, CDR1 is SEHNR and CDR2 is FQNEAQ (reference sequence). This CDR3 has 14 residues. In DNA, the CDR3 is TGTGCCAGCAGCTCAGGGGGTCACAACTATGGCTACACCTTC. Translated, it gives CASSSGGHNYGYTF.

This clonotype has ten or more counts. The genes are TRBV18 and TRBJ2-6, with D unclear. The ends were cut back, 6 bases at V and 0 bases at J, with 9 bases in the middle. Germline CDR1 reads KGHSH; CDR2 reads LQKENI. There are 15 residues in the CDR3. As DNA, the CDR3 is TGTGCCAGCTCGTCGCAGAGCTCTGGGGCCAACGTCCTGACTTTC. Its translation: CASSSQSSGANVLTF.

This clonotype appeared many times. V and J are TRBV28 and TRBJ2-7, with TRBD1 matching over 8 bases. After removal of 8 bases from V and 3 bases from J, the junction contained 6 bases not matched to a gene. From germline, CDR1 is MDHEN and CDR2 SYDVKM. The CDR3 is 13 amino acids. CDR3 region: CASGSDRGYEQYF. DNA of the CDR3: TGTGCCAGCGGCTCTGACAGGGGCTACGAGCAGTACTTC.

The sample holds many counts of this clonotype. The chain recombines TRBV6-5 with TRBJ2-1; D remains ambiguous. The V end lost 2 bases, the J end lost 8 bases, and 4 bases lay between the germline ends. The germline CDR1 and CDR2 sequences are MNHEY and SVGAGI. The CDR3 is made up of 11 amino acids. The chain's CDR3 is CASSYRYEQFF. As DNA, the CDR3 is TGTGCCAGCAGTTACAGGTATGAGCAGTTCTTC.

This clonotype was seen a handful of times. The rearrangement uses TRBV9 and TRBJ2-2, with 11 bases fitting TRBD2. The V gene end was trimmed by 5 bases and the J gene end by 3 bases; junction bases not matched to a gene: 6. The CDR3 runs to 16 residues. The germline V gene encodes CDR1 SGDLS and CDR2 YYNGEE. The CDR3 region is CASSRGLAEDTGELFF. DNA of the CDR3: TGTGCCAGCAGTCGGGGACTAGCGGAAGACACCGGGGAGCTGTTTTTT.

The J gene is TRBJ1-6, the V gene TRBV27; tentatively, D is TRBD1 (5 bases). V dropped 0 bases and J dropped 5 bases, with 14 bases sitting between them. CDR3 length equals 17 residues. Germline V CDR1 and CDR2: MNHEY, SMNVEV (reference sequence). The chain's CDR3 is CASSLSPQGKDNSPLHF. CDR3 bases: TGTGCCAGCAGTTTATCCCCTCAGGGCAAAGATAATTCACCCCTCCACTTT.

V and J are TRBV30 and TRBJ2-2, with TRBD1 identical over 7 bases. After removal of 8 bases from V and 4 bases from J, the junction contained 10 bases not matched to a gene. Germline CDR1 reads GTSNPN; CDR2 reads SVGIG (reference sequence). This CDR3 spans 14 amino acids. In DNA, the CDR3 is TGTGCCACTTTATACGGGACAGTCACCGGGGAGCTGTTTTTT. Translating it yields CATLYGTVTGELFF.

In nucleotides, the CDR3 is TGCGCCAGCAACCCACAGGGCGGAGGCAATGAGCAGTTCTTC. It translates to CASNPQGGGNEQFF. The chain is built from TRBV5-1 and TRBJ2-1; D possibly corresponds to TRBD1 (6 bases). This CDR3 is built from 14 residues. V was clipped by 6 bases and J by 6 bases, with 16 bases between them. Germline V gene data show CDR1 as SGHRS and CDR2 as YFSETQ.

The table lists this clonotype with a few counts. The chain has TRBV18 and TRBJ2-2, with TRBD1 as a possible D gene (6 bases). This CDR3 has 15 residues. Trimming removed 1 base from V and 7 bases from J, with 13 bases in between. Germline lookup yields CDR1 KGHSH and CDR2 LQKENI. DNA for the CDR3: TGTGCCAGCTCACCACTCCTGGGGGCCGGCGGGGAGCTGTTTTTT. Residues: CASSPLLGAGGELFF.

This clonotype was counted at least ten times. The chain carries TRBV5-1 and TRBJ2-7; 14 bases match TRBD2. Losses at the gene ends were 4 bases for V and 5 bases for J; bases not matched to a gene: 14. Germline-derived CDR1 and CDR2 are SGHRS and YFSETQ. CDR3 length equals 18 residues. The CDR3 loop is CASSGGTSGRLGYDEQYF. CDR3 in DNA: TGCGCCAGCAGCGGTGGGACTAGCGGGAGACTAGGATACGACGAGCAGTACTTC.